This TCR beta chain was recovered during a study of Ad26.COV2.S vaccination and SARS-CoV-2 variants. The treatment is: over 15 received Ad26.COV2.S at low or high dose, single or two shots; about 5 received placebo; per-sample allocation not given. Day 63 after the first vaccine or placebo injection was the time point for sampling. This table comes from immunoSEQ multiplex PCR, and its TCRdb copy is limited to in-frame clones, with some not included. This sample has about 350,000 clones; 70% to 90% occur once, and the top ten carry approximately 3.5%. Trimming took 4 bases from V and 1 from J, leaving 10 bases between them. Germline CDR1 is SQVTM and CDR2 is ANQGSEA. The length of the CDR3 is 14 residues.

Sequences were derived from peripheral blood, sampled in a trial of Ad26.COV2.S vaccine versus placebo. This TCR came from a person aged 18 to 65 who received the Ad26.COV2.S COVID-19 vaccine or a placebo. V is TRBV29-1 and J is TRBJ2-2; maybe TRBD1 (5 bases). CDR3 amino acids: CSVVGALNTGELFF. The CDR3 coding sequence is TGCAGCGTTGTAGGGGCCCTGAACACCGGGGAGCTGTTTTTT.